The T cell receptor (beta chain) under discussion was sequenced for a study of regulatory T cells in long-lasting Graves disease (TCRdb year 2021). Looking at the study overall: Newly diagnosed Graves' disease patients had taken antithyroid drugs for less than 3 months. Persistent Graves' disease patients were compared with newly diagnosed Graves' disease patients by peripheral blood TCR sequencing and RNA sequencing. The study was conducted in China and was registered as a clinical trial. A total of approximately 35 samples underwent TCR sequencing: about 13 from persistent and approximately 20 from newly diagnosed Graves' disease patients.

From cysteine to phenylalanine, the CDR3 is 13 amino acids long. The CDR3 DNA has 39 bases and is translated from base 1. V is cut by 1 base and J by 6 bases, and the space between the germline ends is 7 bases. From the germline V gene, CDR1 is SGHVS and CDR2 is FNYEAQ. This clonotype was observed a few times. The target of this receptor is not known. Nothing much larger sits one base from this clone, and base qualities are not available. Library preparation employed multiplex PCR. Sequenced using an Illumina HiSeq 4000. To build TCR beta libraries, CDR3 regions were amplified by Arm-PCR using iRepertoire HTBI primers. PCR products were gel purified before sequencing. Under the source paper's analysis protocol: A total of around 66 TRBV and 14 TRBJ segments were identified across samples and were used for gene usage analysis of CDR3 amino acid clonotypes. Filtered high-quality paired reads were merged into contigs using COPE and FqMerger. BLAST was used to align contigs to the IMGT TRBV, TRBD and TRBJ reference genes, and CDR3 was defined following IMGT. Highly expanded clones were defined as clonotypes with a frequency above 0.1%. Shannon entropy served as the measure of repertoire diversity, while the Gini coefficient captured V-J evenness. Public clonotypes were defined as clonotypes shared by more than one individual. TCRdb's own reprocessing of the public reads used fastp at Q25 and MiXCR and kept productive beta chains. One record per CDR3 amino acid sequence lists the most common genes and DNA. These V and J calls originate from TCRdb's pipeline instead of the authors' own analysis. Counted in this sample were 360,000 or so distinct CDR3 sequences; roughly a sixth of them appeared once. The top ten clones comprise 25% to 30% of the sample.

Read against the paper, the sample's time point label means: newly diagnosed GD, antithyroid drugs for less than 3 months. For both TCR sequencing and RNA sequencing, RNA was extracted from PBMCs using TRIzol. The diagnosis of Graves' disease followed American Thyroid Association guidelines. The patients came from an endocrinology department in Xi'an, China. Each patient gave about 10 milliliters of peripheral blood, collected in an EDTA anticoagulant tube. Ficoll Paque Plus density gradient separation was used to isolate PBMCs, and no further T cell sorting was performed. An Agilent 2100 Bioanalyzer and agarose gel were used to check RNA quality, and a NanoDrop 2000 was used to measure RNA concentration. General study outcomes and caveats: Persistent Graves' disease patients showed lower TCR Shannon entropy and fewer highly expanded clones than newly diagnosed patients, suggesting clonal expansion. The authors noted that the small sample size was a limitation that may lower accuracy. A larger number of public clonotypes was shared among persistent patients (approximately 2,500) than among newly diagnosed patients (over 850). Only the TCR beta chain was sequenced and analyzed. Persistent disease showed preferential use of TRBV28, TRBJ1-2 and TRBJ2-5, whereas newly diagnosed disease favored TRBV20-1 and TRBJ2-1. Peripheral blood alone was examined, since thyroid tissue, which constituted the primary lesion, could not be accessed.

These sequences were also reported in another study, on T cells in Graves' hyperthyroidism and ophthalmopathy. As the second study states: A patient counted as having stable Graves' hyperthyroidism if no progression to ophthalmopathy occurred over 18 months of follow-up. Hyperthyroidism patients were newly diagnosed, with disease duration under 2 months, and aged 18 to 65 years. The study excluded patients with uncontrolled infections, other autoimmune diseases, pregnancy or lactation. Clinical symptoms, serum thyroxine and TRAb, thyroid ultrasound, and orbital computed tomography formed the basis for the diagnoses. The TCR CDR3 was subjected to a first round of RT-PCR using the HTBI primer set and the Qiagen OneStep RT-PCR kit. Blood samples also contained most of the expanded thyroid clonotypes (frequency above 0.001), which suggests that blood repertoires may reflect thyroid immune responses. A model built on a 13 V-J signature distinguished ophthalmopathy from stable hyperthyroidism, reaching about 88% sensitivity and 81.08% specificity in cross-validation and 80%/75% in testing. In validation, progression to ophthalmopathy was predicted by the model with 65% to 71% sensitivity and under 85% specificity, a median of 6.5 months before onset. A discovery cohort of about a hundred patients, roughly 45 with Graves' ophthalmopathy and about 60 with stable Graves' hyperthyroidism, was used to find distinguishing TCR V-J signatures. Whether ophthalmopathy could be predicted prospectively was tested in an independent validation cohort made up of roughly 19 hyperthyroidism patients plus 17 patients who later progressed to ophthalmopathy. The approximately 95 discovery patients were divided at random into training and test sets in a 7:3 ratio. The study also compared thyroid tissue and blood T-cell repertoires from about six Graves' hyperthyroidism patients. Following sampling, methimazole starting at 30 mg daily was given to hyperthyroidism patients, and high-dose intravenous methylprednisolone was given to ophthalmopathy patients. Libraries were constructed in a second round of multiplex PCR, after which size selection and purification were carried out. The libraries were sequenced on an Illumina HiSeq2000 using paired-end 100 bp reads. SOAPnuke was used to process the raw data, removing reads that contained adapters or uncalled bases, had a mean Phred below 15, or lacked an exact match to the constant primer or identifier. COPE v1.2.5 was used to merge the high-quality paired reads, and each unique nucleotide sequence was defined as a clonotype. MiTCR v1.1 was used to align the clonotypes against IMGT TRBV, TRBD and TRBJ reference segments. Analysis was restricted to V-J combinations with a frequency above 0.0001, which covered about 99% of repertoires. A TCS score was defined as the ratio between F50 (clonal expansion) and ExV (chaos), using BLOSUM62-based TCRdist between CDR3 peptides within each V-J. Welch's t-statistics and random forest reduced fewer than 550 V-J features to 13, which were used in a naive Bayes classifier (R e1071). Sample size was not statistically predetermined, and blinding of investigators to group allocation was not performed. According to the paper, TCR Vbeta CDR3 sequencing was carried out on approximately 140 peripheral blood samples, which came from under 50 ophthalmopathy, roughly 75 hyperthyroidism and around 17 progressor patients.

This chain joins TRBV7-6 to TRBJ2-1; the D region may be TRBD1 or TRBD2, each matching 5 bases equally. The sequencing here drew on peripheral blood mononuclear cells (PBMCs), taken at new diagnosis, from a patient treated with antithyroid drugs. The clonotype originates from a man aged 35-49 years with Graves disease. Donor details come from another sample of the same person, matched by shared clones. CDR3 sequence: CASSLGGSNEQFF. The nucleotide sequence reads TGTGCCAGCAGCTTAGGGGGGTCCAATGAGCAGTTCTTC.